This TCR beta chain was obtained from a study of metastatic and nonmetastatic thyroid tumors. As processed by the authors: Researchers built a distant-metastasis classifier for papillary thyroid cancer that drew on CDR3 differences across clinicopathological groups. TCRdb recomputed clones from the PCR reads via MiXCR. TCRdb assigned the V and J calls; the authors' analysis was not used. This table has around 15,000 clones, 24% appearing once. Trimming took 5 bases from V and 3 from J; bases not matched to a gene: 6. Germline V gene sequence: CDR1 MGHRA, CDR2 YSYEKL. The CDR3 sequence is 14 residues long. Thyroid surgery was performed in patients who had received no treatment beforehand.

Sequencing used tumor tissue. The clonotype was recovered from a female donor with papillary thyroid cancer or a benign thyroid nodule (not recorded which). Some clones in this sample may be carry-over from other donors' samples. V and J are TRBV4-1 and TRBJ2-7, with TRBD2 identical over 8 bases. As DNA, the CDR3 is TGCGCCAGCAGCTCCGGGACTAGTGTCTACGAGCAGTACTTC. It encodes CASSSGTSVYEQYF.